This entry lists 25 T cell receptor beta chains sequenced from one sample in a study of blood T cell repertoires in COVID-19. Repertoires were generated with immunoSEQ multiplex PCR, while TCRdb's copy carries only in-frame clones and drops some. The sample has 95,000 to 150,000 clones, approximately 85% seen once. Sample: peripheral blood. These receptors were obtained from a woman older than 75 with COVID-19, enrolled during active disease.

The gene calls are TRBV7-2 and TRBJ2-2, with a tentative D call TRBD1 (6 bases). The CDR3 totals 16 residues. With 2 bases removed from V and 0 bases from J, the gap between germline ends came to 10 bases. Germline CDR1 reads SGHTA; CDR2 reads FQGNSA. This chain's CDR3 is CASSLFGTSNTGELFF. Written as DNA, the CDR3 is TGTGCCAGCAGCTTATTCGGGACATCGAACACCGGGGAGCTGTTTTTT.

This clone showed up just a few times. This CDR3 is CASSLSGGAGGISNQPQHF. For the CDR3, the DNA is TGTGCCAGCAGCTTATCAGGAGGGGCAGGGGGCATAAGCAATCAGCCCCAGCATTTT. This sequence joins TRBV7-6 and TRBJ1-5; 8 nucleotides align to TRBD1. From germline, CDR1 is SGHVS and CDR2 FNYEAQ. The CDR3 loop spans 19 amino acids. J lost 1 base, V lost 2 bases, and 13 bases had no gene match.

The chain recombines TRBV7-8 with TRBJ2-3; 15 bases agree with TRBD2. This CDR3 has 18 amino acids. V shed 5 bases, J shed 0 bases, and the junction held 6 bases outside the gene matches. Germline CDR1 reads SGHVS; CDR2 reads FQNEAQ. CDR3 sequence: CASSAGTSGRISTDTQYF. The CDR3 nucleotides are TGTGCCAGCAGCGCAGGGACTAGCGGGAGGATTAGCACAGATACGCAGTATTTT.

For the CDR3, the DNA is TGTGCCAGCAGCCCCGGCCCCGGACAGTCCACAGATACGCAGTATTTT. This gives the protein CASSPGPGQSTDTQYF. This sequence joins TRBV11-3 and TRBJ2-3; maybe TRBD1 (6 bases). CDR1 and CDR2 from the germline V gene are SGHNT and YENEEA. The CDR3 contains 16 residues. V was trimmed by 5 bases and J by 2 bases, leaving 17 bases between them.

The CDR3 loop is CASRGTGGEGWFYTEAFF. The CDR3 DNA follows: TGTGCCAGCAGGGGGACAGGGGGCGAAGGCTGGTTCTACACTGAAGCTTTCTTT. The chain recombines TRBV2 with TRBJ1-1; 12 bases are a match to TRBD1. This CDR3 has 18 amino acids. Germline trimming cut 6 bases from V and 3 bases from J; bases unmatched to any gene: 14. Germline V CDR1 and CDR2: SNHLY, FYNNEI.

This sequence joins TRBV2 and TRBJ1-2; possibly TRBD1 for D (6 bases). The CDR3 runs to 13 residues. Trimming pared 6 bases from V and 2 bases from J, leaving 10 bases between. Germline V gives CDR1 SNHLY, CDR2 FYNNEI. In DNA form, the CDR3 reads TGTGCCAGCAGCATGGACAGAAACTATGGCTACACCTTC. This gives the protein CASSMDRNYGYTF.

This sequence joins TRBV3-1 (or the pseudogene TRBV3-2) and TRBJ2-7, with 7 positions matching TRBD2. Germline trimming cut 1 base from V and 3 bases from J; bases unmatched to any gene: 9. CDR1 LGHDT and CDR2 YNNKEL come from the germline V gene (reference sequence). This CDR3 spans 16 amino acids. This CDR3 reads CASSQGLGLRSYEQYF. Written as DNA, the CDR3 is TGTGCCAGCAGCCAAGGCTTGGGACTACGGAGCTACGAGCAGTACTTC.

The chain joins TRBV7-2 to TRBJ1-1, with D unresolved. The CDR3 consists of 11 residues. Trimming took off 4 bases at V and 8 bases at J, with 8 bases between the two ends. The germline CDR1 and CDR2 sequences are SGHTA and FQGNSA. The CDR3 region is CASSSLFEAFF. The CDR3 region has the DNA TGTGCCAGCAGCTCGTTATTCGAAGCTTTCTTT.

The rearrangement joins TRBV4-2 to TRBJ2-1; 8 bases align to TRBD2. V dropped 3 bases and J dropped 4; count of bases not matched to a gene: 8. Germline CDR1 is LGHNA and CDR2 is YNFKEQ. This CDR3 has 16 amino acids. CDR3 DNA: TGTGCCAGCAGCCACGCCGCCAGCGGGAGATACAATGAGCAGTTCTTC. It specifies CASSHAASGRYNEQFF.

The chain has TRBV11-2 and TRBJ2-1; 8 bases align to TRBD2. The CDR3 is made up of 17 amino acids. After removal of 5 bases from V and 6 bases from J, the junction contained 15 bases not matched to a gene. The germline V gene encodes CDR1 SGHAT and CDR2 FQNNGV. The CDR3 nucleotides are TGTGCCAGCAGCCCTATCATCGGACTAGCAGCGGGCAATGAGCAGTTCTTC. Residues: CASSPIIGLAAGNEQFF.

The V and J genes are TRBV6-5 and TRBJ2-3; D may be TRBD2 (6 bases). The germline V and J ends were trimmed by 5 bases and 1 base, with 13 bases remaining between them. The length of the CDR3 is 15 residues. Germline-derived CDR1 and CDR2 are MNHEY and SVGAGI. Here the CDR3 DNA reads TGTGCCAGCAGTCCTGGGACTGGCGGCACAGATACGCAGTATTTT. This sequence encodes CASSPGTGGTDTQYF.

The chain has TRBV19 and TRBJ2-3; tentatively, D is TRBD2 (6 bases). V lost 2 bases and J lost 4, with 22 bases in between. Germline CDR1 reads LNHDA; CDR2 reads SQIVND (reference sequence). The CDR3 spans 18 residues. The CDR3 loop is CASSILPLRREPPDTQYF. CDR3 bases: TGTGCCAGTAGTATATTGCCCCTGCGACGGGAGCCCCCAGATACGCAGTATTTT.

This chain joins TRBV7-6 and TRBJ2-7, with 7 bases aligning to TRBD1. CDR1 is SGHVS and CDR2 is FNYEAQ in the germline V gene. The V gene end was trimmed by 0 bases and the J gene end by 6 bases; junction bases not matched to a gene: 14. The CDR3 has 17 residues. CDR3 sequence reads: CASSLAPVGGKFFEQYF. The CDR3 DNA reads TGTGCCAGCAGCTTAGCCCCGGTAGGGGGCAAATTCTTCGAGCAGTACTTC.

This rearrangement joins TRBV12-3 or TRBV12-4 to TRBJ2-7; D is possibly TRBD2 (6 bases). The CDR3 sequence is 13 residues long. V was clipped by 6 bases and J by 6 bases, with 15 bases between them. CDR3 in DNA: TGTGCCAGCAGCCACCTGACTAGTTCCGAGCAGTACTTC. Its protein is CASSHLTSSEQYF.

J is TRBJ1-3 and V is TRBV28; D might be TRBD1 (6 bases). The CDR3 sequence is 15 residues long. The germline gives CDR1 MDHEN, CDR2 SYDVKM. V was clipped by 7 bases and J by 0 bases, with 13 bases between them. CDR3 residues: CASNTGHPSGNTIYF. The CDR3, as DNA: TGTGCCAGCAATACGGGACACCCCTCTGGAAACACCATATATTTT.

Turning to this clone: A read error may account for a junction end that differs from germline. This chain joins TRBV28 and TRBJ2-7; TRBD2 matches 9 bases. The length of the CDR3 is 16 residues. Germline CDR1 MDHEN, CDR2 SYDVKM. The chain's CDR3 is CASSLWASGDSYEQYF. Here the CDR3 DNA reads TGTGCCAGCAGTCTATGGGCTAGCGGGGACTCCTACGAGCAGTACTTC. Full variable domain (outside the CDR3, taken from reference TRBV28 and TRBJ2-7): DVKVTQSSRYLVKRTGEKVFLECVQDMDHENMFWYRQDPGLGLRLIYFSYDVKMKEKGDIPEGYSVSREKKERFSLILESASTNQTSMYLCASSLWASGDSYEQYFGPGTRLTVT.

This clone was picked up a small number of times. This rearrangement joins TRBV7-2 to TRBJ2-7; TRBD1 matches 7 bases. Looked up from germline, CDR1 is SGHTA and CDR2 is FQGNSA. This CDR3 region has 15 residues. J gave up 0 bases and V 3 bases, and 5 bases lay outside the gene matches. The CDR3 loop reads CASSFIRGSSYEQYF. The CDR3 DNA follows: TGTGCCAGCAGCTTTATCAGGGGGAGCTCCTACGAGCAGTACTTC. The complete variable domain, with remaining parts taken from reference TRBV7-2 and TRBJ2-7, reads GAGVSQSPSNKVTEKGKDVELRCDPISGHTALYWYRQSLGQGLEFLIYFQGNSAPDKSGLPSDRFSAERTGGSVSTLTIQRTQQEDSAVYLCASSFIRGSSYEQYFGPGTRLTVT.

The rearrangement joins TRBV7-2 to TRBJ1-4; D remains unclear. The germline gives CDR1 SGHTA, CDR2 FQGNSA. CDR3 length: 16 amino acids. V was cut by 5 bases and J by 0 bases, with 13 bases left in between. The CDR3 region has the DNA TGTGCCAGCAGCCCAGAAGACTTGGCAACTAATGAAAAACTGTTTTTT. It yields the protein CASSPEDLATNEKLFF.

The chain recombines TRBV5-1 with TRBJ2-2; 8 bases match TRBD1. The J segment lost 4 bases and the V segment lost 4 bases, leaving 12 bases of the junction unmatched. The CDR3 extends over 17 amino acids. Germline V gene data show CDR1 as SGHRS and CDR2 as YFSETQ. The CDR3 DNA is TGCGCCAGCAGCCGAGGAATCGCAGGGGGCCCCACCGGGGAGCTGTTTTTT. Translation gives CASSRGIAGGPTGELFF.

The V gene is TRBV19, the J gene TRBJ2-1, with 15 bases aligning to TRBD2. In germline, CDR1 is LNHDA, CDR2 SQIVND (reference sequence). V lost 2 bases, J lost 9 bases, and 11 bases stayed unmatched. The CDR3 is made up of 18 amino acids. CDR3 nucleotides: TGTGCCAGTAGTATAATTTCTTCGGGACTAGCGGGAGGAGGTGAGCAGTTCTTC. This gives the protein CASSIISSGLAGGGEQFF.

The CDR3 nucleotides read TGTGCCAGTAGTATAAGGAGCGGGAGTGGCGAGCAGTTCTTC. Its translation: CASSIRSGSGEQFF. The chain uses TRBV19 and TRBJ2-1; 8 nucleotides match TRBD2. Germline V gene sequence: CDR1 LNHDA, CDR2 SQIVND (reference sequence). The trim removed 2 bases at V and 10 bases at J, leaving 7 bases unmatched. This CDR3 has 14 amino acids.

This chain links TRBV12-3 or TRBV12-4 with TRBJ2-5; no reliable D call. The CDR3 covers 12 residues. V shed 3 bases and J shed 5 bases, with 7 bases lying between them. Written as DNA, the CDR3 is TGTGCCAGCAGTTTCGTACGGGAGACCCAGTACTTC. Its translation: CASSFVRETQYF.

This clone was counted a single time. The V and J genes are TRBV18 and TRBJ2-4, with 9 bases identical to TRBD2. This CDR3 is 15 amino acids long. J lost 2 bases, V lost 3 bases, and 2 bases had no gene match. Germline CDR1 KGHSH, CDR2 LQKENI. The CDR3 loop reads CASSPGLASKNIQYF. CDR3 nucleotide sequence: TGTGCCAGCTCACCGGGACTAGCCTCCAAAAACATTCAGTACTTC. The full variable domain, with the rest looked up from reference TRBV18 and TRBJ2-4, is NAGVMQNPRHLVRRRGQEARLRCSPMKGHSHVYWYRQLPEEGLKFMVYLQKENIIDESGMPKERFSAEFPKEGPSILRIQQVVRGDSAAYFCASSPGLASKNIQYFGAGTRLSVL.

Within the sample, this clone is large. This chain links TRBV4-3 with TRBJ2-7, with D maybe TRBD2 (6 bases). Germline CDR1 and CDR2: LGHNA and YSLEER. The CDR3 has 15 residues. The V end lost 0 bases, the J end lost 5 bases, and 14 bases lay between the germline ends. The CDR3, as DNA: TGCGCCAGCAGCCAAGACCCAGCGGGTGGGGACGAGCAGTACTTC. Translated: CASSQDPAGGDEQYF.

CDR3 protein: CASRAGGLNYGYTF. CDR3 DNA sequence: TGTGCCTCCCGAGCGGGGGGGCTGAACTATGGCTACACCTTC. V and J are TRBV6-5 and TRBJ1-2, with D possibly TRBD1 on 6 matching bases. Germline CDR1 and CDR2: MNHEY and SVGAGI. This CDR3 is built from 14 residues. The V gene lost 11 bases and the J gene lost 2 bases, with 18 bases spanning the gap.